The next 30 T cell receptor beta chains were all read from a single sample in a study of T cell changes during pregnancy in multiple sclerosis. Sequencing was performed with immunoSEQ multiplex PCR; in TCRdb, only in-frame clones are kept and a portion is missing. In the table there are 45,000 to 65,000 clones, more than 85% of which are singletons. Specimen: peripheral blood, collected after pregnancy. The receptors come from a female donor in good health, enrolled as a control in a pregnancy study.

J is TRBJ1-1 and V is TRBV6-6; 9 bases are shared with TRBD1. The CDR3 is 16 amino acids. With 5 bases clipped from V and 0 bases from J, the junction kept 7 bases outside the gene matches. The germline V gene encodes CDR1 MNHNY and CDR2 SVGAGI (reference sequence). CDR3 in amino acids: CASSPDRGLMNTEAFF. The CDR3 DNA reads as TGTGCCAGCAGTCCCGACAGGGGGTTGATGAACACTGAAGCTTTCTTT.

The genes are TRBV11-1 and TRBJ2-5; D perhaps matches TRBD2 (7 bases). The CDR3 extends over 14 amino acids. V lost 2 bases, J lost 9 bases, and 16 bases lay in between. Germline V gene data show CDR1 as SGHAT and CDR2 as FQDESV (reference sequence). This CDR3 is CASSLLGRGGSQYF. CDR3 nucleotides: TGTGCCAGCAGCTTACTCGGCAGGGGAGGGTCCCAGTACTTC.

The V gene is TRBV6-1, the J gene TRBJ2-3; weak D call: TRBD1 (6 bases). V was clipped by 2 bases and J by 3 bases, with 12 bases between them. The CDR3 has 15 residues. Per germline, CDR1 MNHNS and CDR2 SASEGT. DNA of the CDR3: TGTGCCAGCAGTGAATCAAGGGGGACGACAGATACGCAGTATTTT. Translated: CASSESRGTTDTQYF.

The chain joins TRBV15 to TRBJ1-1, with D possibly TRBD1 on 6 matching bases. Germline-derived CDR1 and CDR2 are LNHNV and YYDKDF (reference sequence). Trimming removed 9 bases at V and 4 bases at J, with 18 bases between. This CDR3 contains 14 residues. In DNA form, the CDR3 reads TGTGCCACACATGACACAGGGCTTCGCACTGAAGCTTTCTTT. This sequence encodes CATHDTGLRTEAFF.

This clone was seen only once. J is TRBJ2-6 and V is TRBV7-3; 8 bases match TRBD1. The V gene's germline CDR1 is SGHTA and CDR2 FQGTGA. CDR3 size: 20 residues. V was clipped by 4 bases and J by 1 base; unmatched bases: 15. The CDR3 DNA follows: TGTGCCAGCAGCTGGTTGGCTGGAAGGACAGGGCTGTCTGGGGCCAACGTCCTGACTTTC. Translation: CASSWLAGRTGLSGANVLTF.

V usage is TRBV18 and J usage is TRBJ2-7; the D gene is possibly TRBD2 (5 bases). The CDR3 consists of 11 residues. Germline CDR1 reads KGHSH; CDR2 reads LQKENI. V lost 3 bases, J lost 5 bases, and 5 bases lay in between. The CDR3 DNA sequence: TGTGCCAGCTCACCGAGGGACGAGCAGTACTTC. The encoded protein is CASSPRDEQYF.

This clone was picked up one time. The chain combines TRBV6-5 with TRBJ1-6; 9 bases agree with TRBD1. Germline V gene lookup returns CDR1 MNHEY and CDR2 SVGAGI. V lost 6 bases and J lost 9; bases outside the gene matches: 6. The CDR3 contains 14 residues. The CDR3 protein is CASRSQGAVSPLHF. The CDR3, as DNA: TGTGCCAGCAGATCACAGGGGGCCGTTTCACCCCTCCACTTT.

The chain has TRBV29-1 and TRBJ2-7; 9 nucleotides agree with TRBD1. V lost 4 bases to trimming and J lost 3 bases; unmatched junction nucleotides: 1. The CDR3 runs to 12 residues. From germline, CDR1 is SQVTM and CDR2 ANQGSEA. In nucleotides, the CDR3 is TGCAGCGTTGGGGGACAGGGCTACGAGCAGTACTTC. Protein: CSVGGQGYEQYF.

The chain employs TRBV7-3 and TRBJ2-1; TRBD2 matches at 9 bases. The CDR3 is made up of 15 amino acids. Germline V gene lookup returns CDR1 SGHTA and CDR2 FQGTGA. With 1 base clipped from V and 2 bases from J, the junction kept 0 bases outside the gene matches. CDR3 region: CASSLIAGAYNEQFF. CDR3 nucleotides: TGTGCCAGCAGCTTAATAGCGGGGGCCTACAATGAGCAGTTCTTC.

This clone occurred once. The V gene is TRBV27, the J gene TRBJ2-2, with no clear D. V was shortened by 5 bases and J by 6 bases, with 10 bases between the two germline ends. The CDR3 is made up of 13 amino acids. The V gene's germline CDR1 is MNHEY and CDR2 SMNVEV (reference sequence). CDR3: CASSLLPPGELFF. CDR3 DNA: TGTGCCAGCAGTCTCCTCCCCCCCGGGGAGCTGTTTTTT.

The genes are TRBV6-1 and TRBJ1-6; TRBD1 matches at 7 bases. Trimming cost V 10 bases and J 16 bases; bases outside gene matches: 19. The CDR3 is made up of 14 amino acids. Germline V lookup: CDR1 MNHNS, CDR2 SASEGT. CDR3 amino acids: CAIRGGTAFPPLHF. CDR3 DNA: TGTGCCATCCGGGGGGGGACAGCTTTCCCCCCACTCCACTTT.

This clone was observed a single time. V usage is TRBV2 and J usage is TRBJ2-7; 8 positions agree with TRBD1. V was clipped by 4 bases and J by 10 bases; unmatched bases: 9. CDR1 and CDR2 (germline): SNHLY, FYNNEI. The CDR3 covers 13 residues. The CDR3 is CASSGETGEIQYF. Written as DNA, the CDR3 is TGTGCCAGCAGTGGTGAGACAGGGGAAATACAGTACTTC.

This chain joins TRBV6-5 and TRBJ1-1, with TRBD1 matching over 7 bases. The CDR3 consists of 11 residues. V lost 6 bases to trimming and J lost 8 bases; unmatched junction nucleotides: 3. CDR1 and CDR2 (germline): MNHEY, SVGAGI. CDR3 loop: CASRLDREAFF. CDR3 DNA sequence: TGTGCCAGCAGACTGGACAGGGAAGCTTTCTTT.

This chain connects TRBV11-2 to TRBJ1-1; D call uncertain. Germline V gene lookup returns CDR1 SGHAT and CDR2 FQNNGV. The CDR3 is made up of 13 amino acids. V was pared by 5 bases and J by 6 bases, with 13 bases between. CDR3 coding DNA: TGTGCCAGCAGCCCCAGTGGCCCCCCTGAAGCTTTCTTT. Protein product: CASSPSGPPEAFF.

The rearrangement links TRBV7-8 to TRBJ1-5; possible D gene TRBD1, 6 bases. Trimming shortened V by 1 base and J by 5 bases, and 18 bases separated the two germline ends. The CDR3 has 17 residues. Looked up from germline, CDR1 is SGHVS and CDR2 is FQNEAQ. DNA for the CDR3: TGTGCCAGCAGCTTAGGGTCGGGGGGCGGCGGGTATCAGCCCCAGCATTTT. Encoded protein: CASSLGSGGGGYQPQHF.

The V gene is TRBV18, the J gene TRBJ2-2; 11 nucleotides agree with TRBD1. CDR1 and CDR2 (germline): KGHSH, LQKENI. V lost 3 bases, J lost 1 base, and 7 bases stayed unmatched. CDR3 length: 18 residues. CDR3 protein: CASSPGRTGGLNTGELFF. In DNA, the CDR3 is TGTGCCAGCTCACCGGGTCGGACAGGGGGCTTGAACACCGGGGAGCTGTTTTTT. Supplemented by reference TRBV18 and TRBJ2-2, the full variable domain reads NAGVMQNPRHLVRRRGQEARLRCSPMKGHSHVYWYRQLPEEGLKFMVYLQKENIIDESGMPKERFSAEFPKEGPSILRIQQVVRGDSAAYFCASSPGRTGGLNTGELFFGEGSRLTVL.

The J gene is TRBJ1-5, the V gene TRBV6-5; the D is unclear. This CDR3 has 15 residues. Germline CDR1 and CDR2: MNHEY and SVGAGI. Trimming removed 5 bases at V and 5 bases at J, with 16 bases between. CDR3 DNA: TGTGCCAGCAGTACCGACGGGGTTTACGATCAGCCCCAGCATTTT. Residues: CASSTDGVYDQPQHF.

The gene calls are TRBV27 and TRBJ2-6, with 8 bases identical to TRBD1. CDR1 and CDR2 (germline): MNHEY, SMNVEV (reference sequence). V shed 6 bases, J shed 0 bases, and the junction held 10 bases outside the gene matches. This CDR3 is 18 amino acids long. CDR3 nucleotide sequence: TGTGCCAGCAGCCGTGGACAGGGAGGTTTCTCTGGGGCCAACGTCCTGACTTTC. Protein: CASSRGQGGFSGANVLTF.

This rearrangement joins TRBV2 to TRBJ1-2; D perhaps matches TRBD1 (6 bases). Looked up from germline, CDR1 is SNHLY and CDR2 is FYNNEI. The CDR3 totals 17 residues. Trimming pared 6 bases from V and 0 bases from J, leaving 20 bases between. The CDR3 reads CASRNGGGQPSNYGYTF. The CDR3 nucleotides read TGTGCCAGCAGAAACGGCGGAGGACAGCCGTCTAACTATGGCTACACCTTC.

The chain uses TRBV30 and TRBJ2-7, with a weak D call TRBD2 (5 bases). V lost 2 bases and J 6 bases, leaving 17 bases between the germline ends. The CDR3 extends over 14 amino acids. Germline CDR1 is GTSNPN and CDR2 is SVGIG (reference sequence). CDR3 sequence (DNA): TGTGCCTGGAGTCTGGATAGGGTTGGAGGCGAGCAGTACTTC. It yields the protein CAWSLDRVGGEQYF.

This clone was detected a few times. The CDR3 loop reads CASSQAPGTGSYEQYF. In DNA form, the CDR3 reads TGTGCCAGCAGCCAAGCCCCCGGGACAGGGTCCTACGAGCAGTACTTC. This sequence joins TRBV4-2 and TRBJ2-7, with 9 bases that match TRBD1. This CDR3 contains 16 residues. In germline, CDR1 is LGHNA, CDR2 YNFKEQ. The trim removed 1 base at V and 1 base at J, leaving 5 bases unmatched.

The chain carries TRBV27 and TRBJ2-6; 10 nucleotides line up with TRBD1. The CDR3 loop spans 17 amino acids. Germline-derived CDR1 and CDR2 are MNHEY and SMNVEV (reference sequence). V lost 5 bases and J lost 3; bases outside the gene matches: 7. The CDR3 nucleotides read TGTGCCAGCAGTCCTGACAGGGGGCAGGTTGGGGCCAACGTCCTGACTTTC. Translation gives CASSPDRGQVGANVLTF.

The J gene is TRBJ1-1, the V gene TRBV6-5; 8 bases are a match to TRBD1. The CDR3 covers 13 residues. The germline CDR1 and CDR2 sequences are MNHEY and SVGAGI. V trimming: 8 bases; J trimming: 11 bases; junction bases outside the gene matches: 13. For the CDR3, the DNA is TGTGCCAGCGAGAGGGGGACAGGTTTTGAGGCTTTCTTT. It translates to CASERGTGFEAFF.

J is TRBJ2-5 and V is TRBV5-1; D unclear. TRBJ2-7 explains the end of the DNA better; the J call may be wrong. The germline gives CDR1 SGHRS, CDR2 YFSETQ. The CDR3 covers 11 residues. CDR3 coding DNA: TGCGCCAGCAAAGGCGGCTACGAGCAGTACTTC. Translated, it gives CASKGGYEQYF.

V usage is TRBV11-2 and J usage is TRBJ2-1, with 12 bases matching TRBD2. The CDR3 runs to 15 residues. J was trimmed by 7 bases and V by 6 bases; bases with no gene match: 7. Germline V gives CDR1 SGHAT, CDR2 FQNNGV. CDR3 bases: TGTGCCAGCAGTTCACTAGCGGGAGGCTTTAATGAGCAGTTCTTC. Its translation: CASSSLAGGFNEQFF.

The chain carries TRBV4-2 and TRBJ2-1, with 8 nucleotides matching TRBD1. V shed 0 bases, J shed 8 bases, and the junction held 6 bases outside the gene matches. The CDR3 extends over 15 amino acids. Germline V gene lookup returns CDR1 LGHNA and CDR2 YNFKEQ. The CDR3 protein is CASSQELAGGDEQFF. The CDR3, as DNA: TGTGCCAGCAGCCAAGAGTTGGCAGGGGGCGATGAGCAGTTCTTC.

This clone appeared a single time. V usage is TRBV5-1 and J usage is TRBJ1-1, with a possible D match to TRBD1 (5 bases). The CDR3 totals 15 residues. Germline V gene lookup returns CDR1 SGHRS and CDR2 YFSETQ. Trimming cost V 4 bases and J 1 base, with 14 bases left between them. The CDR3 region has the DNA TGCGCCAGCAGCGAAATCCAGGGAGGGAACACTGAAGCTTTCTTT. This sequence encodes CASSEIQGGNTEAFF.

The chain couples TRBV27 to TRBJ1-1, with 9 bases lining up with TRBD1. The CDR3 runs 15 residues. V gave up 4 bases and J gave up 3 bases; unmatched junction bases: 6. Looked up from germline, CDR1 is MNHEY and CDR2 is SMNVEV (reference sequence). CDR3 sequence: CASSSPGQGYTEAFF. As DNA, the CDR3 is TGTGCCAGCAGTTCCCCCGGACAGGGGTACACTGAAGCTTTCTTT.

The CDR3 DNA is TGTGCCTGGACCAGGATGAACACTGAAGCTTTCTTT. This translates into CAWTRMNTEAFF. This chain links TRBV30 with TRBJ1-1, with no clear D. Germline V gene sequence: CDR1 GTSNPN, CDR2 SVGIG (reference sequence). V lost 4 bases to trimming and J lost 0 bases, with 6 bases between them. This CDR3 contains 12 residues.

The chain links TRBV7-6 to TRBJ2-3; 7 bases align to TRBD1. The trim removed 6 bases at V and 3 bases at J, leaving 9 bases unmatched. Per the germline V gene, CDR1 is SGHVS and CDR2 is FNYEAQ. The length of the CDR3 is 15 residues. The CDR3, as DNA: TGTGCCAGCAGTAAACGACAGGGACCGACAGATACGCAGTATTTT. It is translated as CASSKRQGPTDTQYF.